This T cell receptor (beta chain) was sequenced during a study of OX40 agonist ivuxolimab in advanced cancers. This CDR3 spans 11 amino acids. Germline V gene data show CDR1 as DFQATT and CDR2 as SNEGSKA (reference sequence). Trimming took 4 bases from V and 6 from J, leaving 10 bases between them. Only in-frame clones appear in the TCRdb table, and some are missing; sequencing was by immunoSEQ multiplex PCR. Here the sample spans about 69,000 clones, 85% to 90% being singletons. This receptor was taken from an adult with an advanced solid tumor such as melanoma, head and neck, liver or kidney cancer. The sequenced sample was CD4+ or CD8+ T cells sorted from blood, obtained in a trial of the OX40 agonist ivuxolimab. This chain uses TRBV20-1 with TRBJ2-7, with unresolved D. CDR3 residues: CSAKSIGEQYF. In nucleotides, the CDR3 is TGCAGTGCTAAGAGTATTGGCGAGCAGTACTTC.